This entry lists 3 T cell receptor beta chains sequenced from one sample in a study of CD8 T cells in ankylosing spondylitis. TCRdb re-called the 5' RACE reads with MiXCR, one entry per CDR3 protein. The sample records 200,000 to 300,000 distinct CDR3 sequences, roughly 25% being singletons. The specimen was blood, either unsorted or a sorted T cell fraction (not recorded which). These receptors were taken from a male donor with ankylosing spondylitis or in good health (not recorded which).

V usage is TRBV5-1 and J usage is TRBJ2-7; D is perhaps TRBD2 (7 bases). Trimming removed 4 bases at V and 6 bases at J, with 17 bases between. Per germline, CDR1 SGHRS and CDR2 YFSETQ. The CDR3 is 14 residues long. The CDR3 DNA follows: TGCGCCAGCAGCCCCATGGGAGGGGGTCTCGAGCAGTACTTC. Translated, it gives CASSPMGGGLEQYF.

The V call is TRBV10-1, the J call TRBJ1-3; D unclear. The CDR3 contains 14 residues. Germline assignment: CDR1 WNHNN and CDR2 SYGVQD (reference sequence). V shed 2 bases and J shed 4 bases, with 9 bases lying between them. The CDR3 here is CASSERVDGNTIYF. The DNA for the CDR3 is TGCGCCAGCAGTGAGAGGGTGGACGGAAACACCATATATTTT.

The rearrangement joins TRBV6-1 to TRBJ1-1; 9 positions agree with TRBD1. After removal of 6 bases from V and 11 bases from J, the junction contained 10 bases not matched to a gene. The CDR3 is made up of 13 amino acids. The V gene's germline CDR1 is MNHNS and CDR2 SASEGT. The CDR3 sequence is CASSETWDREAFF. The CDR3 nucleotides are TGTGCCAGCAGCGAAACCTGGGACAGGGAGGCTTTCTTT.